This passage covers 16 T cell receptor beta chains from one sample sequenced in a study of T-cell reconstitution after alpha-beta-depleted transplantation in children. Construction of the TCRbeta library involved unique molecular identifiers. TCRdb recomputed calls from the PCR reads with MiXCR, one row per CDR3 protein. The sample includes about 260,000 distinct CDR3 sequences, 11% of them seen just once. This specimen was peripheral blood, taken 180 days after TCRalphabeta/CD19-depleted stem cell transplant. These receptors were collected from a male patient between 2 and 10 years old who had a stem cell transplant for chronic granulomatous disease, so the T cells may come from the graft donor.

This clonotype was counted many times. V is TRBV20-1 and J is TRBJ2-7; 12 nucleotides agree with TRBD2. Germline V gene data show CDR1 as DFQATT and CDR2 as SNEGSKA (reference sequence). The CDR3 contains 16 residues. V lost 2 bases and J lost 0; bases outside the gene matches: 5. The CDR3 region is CSARLLAGGPSYEQYF. The CDR3 DNA is TGCAGTGCTAGACTCCTAGCGGGAGGGCCCTCCTACGAGCAGTACTTC.

Details on this clonotype: This may come from a read error, since a much larger clone is one base off. This chain joins TRBV29-1 and TRBJ1-5; a weak D match, TRBD1 (5 bases). The V end was cut by 6 bases, the J end by 5 bases, with 14 bases between. CDR3 size: 13 residues. Germline CDR1 reads SQVTM; CDR2 reads ANQGSEA. CDR3 nucleotides: TGCAGCGTCTGGGGGGGTATCGATCAGCCCCAGCATTTT. Translation gives CSVWGGIDQPQHF.

This clonotype was counted many times. The chain employs TRBV13 and TRBJ2-3; TRBD2 agrees at 12 bases. Germline-derived CDR1 and CDR2 are PRHDT and FYEKMQ (reference sequence). V shed 7 bases, J shed 0 bases, and the junction held 5 bases outside the gene matches. The CDR3 covers 16 residues. This CDR3 reads CASIRLAGASTDTQYF. In DNA, the CDR3 is TGTGCCAGCATCAGACTAGCGGGGGCTAGCACAGATACGCAGTATTTT.

This clonotype has at least ten counts. CDR3 DNA sequence: TGTGCCAGCAGCTTAGGGACGAACACCGGGGAGCTGTTTTTT. Translation: CASSLGTNTGELFF. The rearrangement uses TRBV7-2 and TRBJ2-2; D gene ambiguous. The CDR3 consists of 14 residues. Germline V CDR1 and CDR2: SGHTA, FQGNSA. Trimming shortened V by 1 base and J by 0 bases, and 3 bases separated the two germline ends.

This clonotype was seen ten or more times. The chain uses TRBV28 and TRBJ2-2; the D gene is possibly TRBD1 (5 bases). V lost 5 bases, J lost 5 bases, and 15 bases lay in between. Germline V CDR1 and CDR2: MDHEN, SYDVKM. The CDR3 extends over 15 amino acids. CDR3 in amino acids: CASSRVAKGTGELFF. The CDR3, as DNA: TGTGCCAGCAGTAGGGTAGCAAAGGGGACCGGGGAGCTGTTTTTT.

This clonotype was seen a single time. One end of the junction varies from germline; a read error may be responsible. The chain joins TRBV2 to TRBJ2-5, with D perhaps TRBD1 or TRBD2 (6 bases each). Germline V lookup: CDR1 SNHLY, CDR2 FYNNEI. CDR3 length: 14 residues. CDR3 coding DNA: TGTGCCAGCAGTGAGAGTTACAGGGAGGAGACCCCGTACTTC. Its protein product is CASSESYREETPYF.

This clonotype has at least ten counts. The chain employs TRBV7-6 and TRBJ1-1, with D maybe TRBD1 (5 bases). This CDR3 comprises 17 residues. V lost 1 base, J lost 4 bases, and 19 bases lay in between. The germline gives CDR1 SGHVS, CDR2 FNYEAQ. This CDR3 is CASSLGAALKGSTEAFF. In DNA, the CDR3 is TGTGCCAGCAGCTTAGGAGCAGCCCTCAAGGGGAGCACTGAAGCTTTCTTT.

The rearrangement joins TRBV7-4 to TRBJ2-5; 8 nucleotides line up with TRBD1. This CDR3 comprises 14 residues. V dropped 5 bases and J dropped 4; count of bases not matched to a gene: 6. The germline V gene encodes CDR1 SGHVT and CDR2 SQSDAQ. The CDR3 DNA is TGTGCCAGCAGCCCCGGGGACAGGAGAGAGACCCAGTACTTC. This sequence encodes CASSPGDRRETQYF.

This clonotype was counted only a few times. The CDR3 reads CASSQKWGGTEAFF. CDR3 sequence (DNA): TGTGCCAGCAGCCAAAAATGGGGGGGCACTGAAGCTTTCTTT. V usage is TRBV14 and J usage is TRBJ1-1, with D perhaps matching TRBD1 (5 bases). With 2 bases removed from V and 4 bases from J, the gap between germline ends came to 11 bases. CDR3 length: 14 residues. Germline V gene lookup returns CDR1 SGHDN and CDR2 FVKESK.

This clonotype was recorded many times. V usage is TRBV6-2 or TRBV6-3 and J usage is TRBJ2-5, with no clear D. This CDR3 spans 14 amino acids. V dropped 7 bases and J dropped 3 bases, with 15 bases sitting between them. Germline V gene sequence: CDR1 MNHEY, CDR2 SVGEGT. The CDR3 DNA follows: TGTGCCAGCATTCACGGAGATGGAAAAGAGACCCAGTACTTC. It translates to CASIHGDGKETQYF.

This clonotype was counted many times. V gene TRBV15 combines with J gene TRBJ1-6; tentative D call: TRBD1 (5 bases). Per germline, CDR1 LNHNV and CDR2 YYDKDF (reference sequence). V lost 7 bases and J lost 2, with 9 bases in between. CDR3 length: 14 residues. CDR3 nucleotide sequence: TGTGCCACCATTGAGGGGACCTATAATTCACCCCTCCACTTT. Translating gives CATIEGTYNSPLHF.

This clonotype has a count of ten or more. The V call is TRBV29-1, the J call TRBJ2-2; D may be TRBD1 (5 bases). V lost 4 bases and J 4 bases, leaving 10 bases between the germline ends. CDR1 and CDR2 from the germline V gene are SQVTM and ANQGSEA. The CDR3 consists of 13 residues. In DNA, the CDR3 is TGCAGCGTTGTAGGGGCCAGCACCGGGGAGCTGTTTTTT. Encoded protein: CSVVGASTGELFF.

This clonotype was observed many times. V usage is TRBV7-2 and J usage is TRBJ2-1; TRBD1 is a possible D gene (5 bases). The V end lost 3 bases, the J end lost 10 bases, and 10 bases lay between the germline ends. There are 12 residues in the CDR3. CDR1 and CDR2 (germline): SGHTA, FQGNSA. The CDR3 DNA sequence: TGTGCCAGCAGCTTTTGGCAGGGAGAGCAGTTCTTC. As protein: CASSFWQGEQFF.

This clonotype appeared many times. The genes are TRBV20-1 and TRBJ2-7; 10 nucleotides align to TRBD2. J was trimmed by 2 bases and V by 3 bases; bases with no gene match: 4. Per the germline V gene, CDR1 is DFQATT and CDR2 is SNEGSKA (reference sequence). The CDR3 has 14 amino acids. CDR3: CSASLAGVTYEQYF. The DNA of the CDR3 is TGCAGTGCTAGCCTAGCGGGGGTCACCTACGAGCAGTACTTC.

Worth noting for this clonotype: A much larger clone lies a single base off, so this may be a read error. The rearrangement links TRBV27 to TRBJ2-1; either TRBD1 or TRBD2 may fit D (5 bases each). Deletions cut 5 bases from V and 2 bases from J, with 16 bases between. The CDR3 extends over 16 amino acids. Germline CDR1 reads MNHEY; CDR2 reads SMNVEV (reference sequence). The CDR3 region is CASSAQGASPYNEQFF. As DNA, the CDR3 is TGTGCCAGCAGTGCCCAAGGGGCTAGCCCCTACAATGAGCAGTTCTTC.

In its sample, this clonotype was seen many times. The DNA of the CDR3 is TGTGCCAGCAGTTTAGCGCTGAGTCAGCCCCAGCATTTT. It codes for CASSLALSQPQHF. The V gene is TRBV12-3 or TRBV12-4, the J gene TRBJ1-5; D not certain. Trimming left V 0 bases short and J 6 bases short, with 6 bases between. The CDR3 runs to 13 residues.